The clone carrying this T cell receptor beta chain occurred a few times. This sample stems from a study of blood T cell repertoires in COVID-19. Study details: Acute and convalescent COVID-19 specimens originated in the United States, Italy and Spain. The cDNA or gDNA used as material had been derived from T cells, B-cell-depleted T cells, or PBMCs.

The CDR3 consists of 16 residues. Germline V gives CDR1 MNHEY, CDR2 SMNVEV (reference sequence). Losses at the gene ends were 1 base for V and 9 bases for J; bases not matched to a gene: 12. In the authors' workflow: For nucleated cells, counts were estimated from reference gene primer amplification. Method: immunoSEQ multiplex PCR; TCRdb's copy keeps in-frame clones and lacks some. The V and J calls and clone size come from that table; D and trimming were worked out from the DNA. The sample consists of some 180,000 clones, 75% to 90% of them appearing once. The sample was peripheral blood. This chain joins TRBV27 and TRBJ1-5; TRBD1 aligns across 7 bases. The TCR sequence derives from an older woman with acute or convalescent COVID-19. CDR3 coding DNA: TGTGCCAGCAGTTTATTGACAGGGAGAGGTGTCGGGCCCCAGCATTTT. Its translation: CASSLLTGRGVGPQHF.